This entry is about one T cell receptor beta chain. Its antigen remains unknown. The junction departs from the called germline gene at one end, perhaps through a read error. The data stem from a study of blood T cells in healthy people across ages. Turning to the study itself: Template switching picked up about one barcoded beta molecule for each two T cells. General study findings and limits: In long-lived donors, naive CD4+ cell counts and diversity exceeded those of aged donors. Investigators treated diversity estimates from one million T cells as underestimates.

A J-beta primer mix and a sample-barcoded 5' primer were used in a second PCR of about 7 to 11 cycles. TCRdb called the 5' RACE reads again in MiXCR, with one record for every CDR3 protein. Among approximately 850,000 distinct CDR3 sequences listed, 58% were seen once. Caucasian, healthy and from Russia, the donors were aged between about 6 and 90. Sequencing input: blood. The clonotype was recovered from a man in his thirties or forties in good health.

The CDR3 region is CASSERDSYNLPQHF. The CDR3 bases are TGCGCCAGCAGCGAGAGGGACTCCTACAATCTGCCCCAGCATTTT. This chain joins TRBV4-1 and TRBJ1-5, with D perhaps TRBD1 (5 bases). This CDR3 region has 15 residues. The germline CDR1 and CDR2 sequences are MGHRA and YSYEKL.